This T cell receptor (beta chain) appears in the sequencing data of a study of blood T cell repertoires in COVID-19. Study-wide context: There were acute and convalescent COVID-19 samples, and they came from the United States, Italy and Spain. From T cells, B-cell-depleted T cells, or PBMCs came the material, which was cDNA or gDNA.

The assay was immunoSEQ multiplex PCR, and TCRdb's table has in-frame clones only and misses some. This sample has over 600,000 clones, with 85% to 90% found just once. This CDR3 spans 15 amino acids. V shed 3 bases and J 8 bases; nucleotides not matched to a gene: 14. Germline V CDR1 and CDR2: GTSNPN, SVGIG (reference sequence). The chain has TRBV30 and TRBJ1-2; 8 bases map to TRBD1. The specimen sequenced was peripheral blood. The sequence was obtained from a woman aged 18-35 years with acute or convalescent COVID-19. CDR3 nucleotide sequence: TGTGCCTGGAGGAGGGCAGGACAGGGATTGAGCGGCTACACCTTC. The encoded protein is CAWRRAGQGLSGYTF.